A single sample gave rise to the 32 T cell receptor beta chains below, sequenced in a study of neurological immune-mediated disorders. TCRdb independently ran MiXCR on the 5' RACE reads; one entry per CDR3 protein. The profile shows fewer than 50,000 distinct CDR3 sequences, around 2.5% of them singletons. The specimen was PBMCs. The receptor set was obtained from a man aged 25-45 years with multiple sclerosis.

In its sample, this clonotype was seen many times. The chain links TRBV4-1 to TRBJ1-2; D is perhaps TRBD1 (5 bases). The length of the CDR3 is 15 residues. Between the trimmed V and J ends, which lost 1 base and 2 bases, there was a span of 11 bases. Germline values: CDR1 MGHRA, CDR2 YSYEKL. The CDR3 loop is CASSQAMGPNYGYTF. The CDR3 DNA sequence: TGCGCCAGCAGCCAAGCTATGGGGCCCAACTATGGCTACACCTTC.

This clonotype was counted many times. The CDR3 nucleotides are TGTGCCAGCAGCTACAGCACCGACATTTTTAACTATGGCTACACCTTC. Encoded protein: CASSYSTDIFNYGYTF. V gene TRBV5-5 combines with J gene TRBJ1-2; D call uncertain. The CDR3 spans 16 residues. V shed 3 bases and J shed 1 base, with 16 bases lying between them. CDR1 is SGHKS and CDR2 is YYEKEE in the germline V gene (reference sequence).

The table lists this clonotype with many counts. The V and J genes are TRBV6-4 and TRBJ2-3; 8 bases are a match to TRBD2. The V gene's germline CDR1 is MRHNA and CDR2 SNTAGT. V dropped 3 bases and J dropped 5; count of bases not matched to a gene: 7. CDR3 length: 15 amino acids. For the CDR3, the DNA is TGTGCCAGCAGTGATCGACGGGGGGGAGGAGATACGCAGTATTTT. As protein: CASSDRRGGGDTQYF.

In its sample, this clonotype was seen a few times. One end of the junction does not line up with germline, which may come from a read error. The J gene is TRBJ2-1, the V gene TRBV20-1, with D hard to call. In germline, CDR1 is DFQATT, CDR2 SNEGSKA (reference sequence). The CDR3 loop spans 13 amino acids. CDR3: CSDREKGRNEQFF. For the CDR3, the DNA is TGCAGTGATAGAGAAAAGGGTCGCAATGAGCAGTTCTTC.

This clonotype was counted ten times or more. The rearrangement joins TRBV5-6 to TRBJ2-4; 8 nucleotides align to TRBD1. Germline V lookup: CDR1 SGHDT, CDR2 YYEEEE. V lost 0 bases and J lost 2; bases outside the gene matches: 10. CDR3 length: 18 amino acids. This CDR3 reads CASSLVSDRGSTKNIQYF. CDR3 DNA: TGTGCCAGCAGCTTGGTATCCGACAGGGGATCCACCAAAAACATTCAGTACTTC.

In this sample, this clonotype turned up a few times. The gene calls are TRBV5-5 and TRBJ2-2; TRBD1 might be the D (5 bases). The V gene's germline CDR1 is SGHKS and CDR2 YYEKEE (reference sequence). V lost 4 bases, J lost 0 bases, and 13 bases lay in between. This CDR3 comprises 16 residues. This CDR3 is CASSAKGATNTGELFF. The CDR3 nucleotides read TGTGCCAGCAGCGCAAAAGGGGCCACGAACACCGGGGAGCTGTTTTTT.

This clonotype was detected ten times or more. J is TRBJ2-7 and V is TRBV5-1; maybe TRBD1 (6 bases). The V gene lost 3 bases and the J gene lost 2 bases, with 9 bases spanning the gap. The CDR3 totals 13 residues. Germline CDR1 SGHRS, CDR2 YFSETQ. The CDR3 coding sequence is TGCGCCAGCAGCTCCACAGGGACCTACGAGCAGTACTTC. It encodes CASSSTGTYEQYF.

This clonotype was observed at least ten times. The chain joins TRBV11-1 to TRBJ2-2; perhaps D is TRBD1 or TRBD2 (5 bases each). Trimming took 1 base from V and 3 from J, leaving 12 bases between them. CDR1 is SGHAT, CDR2 FQDESV, per germline (reference sequence). There are 16 residues in the CDR3. The CDR3: CASSLGSGPHTGELFF. For the CDR3, the DNA is TGTGCCAGCAGCTTAGGGTCGGGGCCCCACACCGGGGAGCTGTTTTTT.

This clonotype was seen at least ten times. The V and J genes are TRBV15 and TRBJ2-3, with 11 bases matching TRBD2. There are 16 residues in the CDR3. Germline CDR1 reads LNHNV; CDR2 reads YYDKDF (reference sequence). The J segment lost 3 bases and the V segment lost 0 bases, leaving 2 bases of the junction unmatched. The CDR3 DNA sequence: TGTGCCACCAGCAGAGATTTAGCGGGGGGGACAGATACGCAGTATTTT. Translating it yields CATSRDLAGGTDTQYF.

This clonotype has at least ten counts. The chain combines TRBV12-3 or TRBV12-4 with TRBJ1-1; 10 bases match TRBD1. CDR3 size: 15 residues. With 4 bases clipped from V and 3 bases from J, the junction kept 5 bases outside the gene matches. The CDR3 reads CASSWDRGAYTEAFF. CDR3 DNA sequence: TGTGCCAGCAGTTGGGACAGGGGCGCGTACACTGAAGCTTTCTTT.

Ten or more counts support this clonotype. The rearrangement uses TRBV5-1 and TRBJ2-2, with D uncertain. The CDR3 has 14 amino acids. V was trimmed by 0 bases and J by 1 base, leaving 4 bases between them. Germline V gene data show CDR1 as SGHRS and CDR2 as YFSETQ. The CDR3 sequence: CASSLEWNTGELFF. The CDR3, as DNA: TGCGCCAGCAGCTTGGAATGGAACACCGGGGAGCTGTTTTTT.

This clonotype was observed at least ten times. The chain has TRBV20-1 and TRBJ2-7; no reliable D call. The CDR3 extends over 13 amino acids. Germline-derived CDR1 and CDR2 are DFQATT and SNEGSKA (reference sequence). Trimming took 0 bases from V and 3 from J, leaving 9 bases between them. The CDR3 DNA follows: TGCAGTGCTAGAGATTACGCAAGCTACGAGCAGTACTTC. It yields the protein CSARDYASYEQYF.

The table lists this clonotype with many counts. The chain combines TRBV20-1 with TRBJ2-1, with 9 bases identical to TRBD2. Germline assignment: CDR1 DFQATT and CDR2 SNEGSKA (reference sequence). J was trimmed by 7 bases and V by 8 bases; bases with no gene match: 21. This CDR3 is 17 amino acids long. The CDR3 bases are TGCAGTTCGGGGGCGGGAGGGACCGCCGGCGTGACAAATGAGCAGTTCTTC. It translates to CSSGAGGTAGVTNEQFF.

This clonotype was counted at least ten times. V is TRBV20-1 and J is TRBJ2-7; D perhaps matches TRBD2 (6 bases). V was pared by 5 bases and J by 6 bases, with 20 bases between. This CDR3 is 14 amino acids long. Germline V gene lookup returns CDR1 DFQATT and CDR2 SNEGSKA (reference sequence). CDR3 protein: CSASRDSLMGEQYF. For the CDR3, the DNA is TGCAGTGCTTCCCGGGACTCCCTTATGGGCGAGCAGTACTTC.

The table lists this clonotype with many counts. The J gene is TRBJ1-1, the V gene TRBV5-5; no definite D call. Germline V lookup: CDR1 SGHKS, CDR2 YYEKEE (reference sequence). The CDR3 loop spans 14 amino acids. Trimming took 1 base from V and 4 from J, leaving 11 bases between them. The CDR3: CASSLFATVTEAFF. The CDR3 DNA sequence: TGTGCCAGCAGCTTGTTCGCGACGGTCACTGAAGCTTTCTTT.

This clonotype came up many times. This chain uses TRBV5-1 with TRBJ2-3; 7 bases are a match to TRBD2. Germline CDR1 SGHRS, CDR2 YFSETQ. CDR3 length: 15 amino acids. J gave up 4 bases and V 0 bases, and 5 bases lay outside the gene matches. The CDR3 region is CASSLGGRGADTQYF. CDR3 coding DNA: TGCGCCAGCAGCTTGGGCGGGAGAGGCGCAGATACGCAGTATTTT.

This clonotype was seen ten or more times. The rearrangement uses TRBV28 and TRBJ1-5; D gene ambiguous. Trimming pared 8 bases from V and 3 bases from J, leaving 8 bases between. The V gene's germline CDR1 is MDHEN and CDR2 SYDVKM. This CDR3 spans 12 amino acids. CDR3 nucleotides: TGTGCCAGCGGCGCTCCCAATCAGCCCCAGCATTTT. Amino acids: CASGAPNQPQHF.

This clonotype was found many times. This chain joins TRBV7-9 and TRBJ2-3; D is unresolved. V gave up 4 bases and J gave up 0 bases, with 11 bases separating them. The CDR3 totals 15 residues. Per the germline V gene, CDR1 is SEHNR and CDR2 is FQNEAQ (reference sequence). DNA of the CDR3: TGTGCCAGCAGCTCGAGACTGGAGAGCACAGATACGCAGTATTTT. Translating it yields CASSSRLESTDTQYF.

This clonotype was recorded at least ten times. The genes are TRBV24-1 and TRBJ1-1; possibly TRBD1 for D (5 bases). With 7 bases removed from V and 3 bases from J, the gap between germline ends came to 11 bases. The CDR3 covers 13 residues. Germline CDR1 KGHDR, CDR2 SFDVKD. CDR3 sequence reads: CATRRGRDTEAFF. DNA of the CDR3: TGTGCCACCAGGAGGGGAAGGGACACTGAAGCTTTCTTT.

Many counts were recorded for this clonotype. This chain links TRBV5-1 with TRBJ1-1; TRBD1 might be the D (6 bases). V was trimmed by 8 bases and J by 4 bases, leaving 12 bases between them. In germline, CDR1 is SGHRS, CDR2 YFSETQ. The CDR3 is 12 residues long. Here the CDR3 DNA reads TGCGCCAGGAGAGAGGGGGGCACTGAAGCTTTCTTT. Amino acids: CARREGGTEAFF.

In this sample, this clonotype turned up many times. V gene TRBV5-1 combines with J gene TRBJ1-4, with D uncertain. The CDR3 loop spans 14 amino acids. The V and J ends lost 3 bases and 5 bases respectively, with 11 bases between them. Germline V gene sequence: CDR1 SGHRS, CDR2 YFSETQ. The CDR3 region has the DNA TGCGCCAGCAGCTCGGGAATTCCGAATGAAAAACTGTTTTTT. Its protein is CASSSGIPNEKLFF.

This clonotype was seen ten or more times. The rearrangement links TRBV20-1 to TRBJ2-2; D is tentatively TRBD1 or TRBD2 (5 bases each). V dropped 3 bases and J dropped 0 bases, with 11 bases sitting between them. CDR1 DFQATT and CDR2 SNEGSKA come from the germline V gene (reference sequence). The CDR3 consists of 15 residues. The CDR3 sequence: CSASRGEANTGELFF. Here the CDR3 DNA reads TGCAGTGCTAGTAGGGGAGAGGCGAACACCGGGGAGCTGTTTTTT.

This clonotype was counted ten times or more. The V gene is TRBV6-5, the J gene TRBJ1-4, with 9 bases matching TRBD1. The V gene's germline CDR1 is MNHEY and CDR2 SVGAGI. CDR3 length equals 14 residues. V trimming: 4 bases; J trimming: 5 bases; junction bases outside the gene matches: 2. The CDR3 region has the DNA TGTGCCAGCAGTTCTGGACAGGGGAATGAAAAACTGTTTTTT. Protein sequence: CASSSGQGNEKLFF.

This clonotype was detected ten times or more. Here the CDR3 reads CASSARDSNWNQPQHF. CDR3 coding DNA: TGTGCCAGCAGCGCACGCGACAGCAACTGGAATCAGCCCCAGCATTTT. This sequence joins TRBV11-2 and TRBJ1-5; tentatively, D is TRBD1 (5 bases). Trimming took 5 bases from V and 4 from J, leaving 18 bases between them. This CDR3 comprises 16 residues. The germline V gene encodes CDR1 SGHAT and CDR2 FQNNGV.

This clonotype was observed many times. The CDR3 DNA is TGCGCCAGCAAGGAGCAGGGAGAGGTTAATTCACCCCTCCACTTT. This translates into CASKEQGEVNSPLHF. The V and J genes are TRBV5-1 and TRBJ1-6; TRBD1 might be the D (5 bases). Germline CDR1 is SGHRS and CDR2 is YFSETQ. CDR3 length equals 15 residues. With 6 bases removed from V and 6 bases from J, the gap between germline ends came to 16 bases.

This clonotype was seen repeatedly, ten times or more. The chain is built from TRBV20-1 and TRBJ2-2; 7 nucleotides align to TRBD1. The CDR3 is made up of 14 amino acids. Trimming cost V 1 base and J 4 bases; bases outside gene matches: 3. The germline V gene encodes CDR1 DFQATT and CDR2 SNEGSKA (reference sequence). The DNA of the CDR3 is TGCAGTGCTAGAGGACAGGGTGGCACCGGGGAGCTGTTTTTT. Translated: CSARGQGGTGELFF.

With regard to this clonotype: The missing conserved phenylalanine or tryptophan at the end of this CDR3 makes a read error likely. The V gene is TRBV7-3, the J gene TRBJ2-7; D gene ambiguous. This CDR3 contains 13 residues. Trimming took 4 bases from V and 3 from J, leaving 10 bases between them. CDR1 SGHTA and CDR2 FQGTGA come from the germline V gene. CDR3 sequence reads: CASSYQRNYEQYN. CDR3 DNA sequence: TGTGCCAGCAGCTACCAAAGGAACTACGAGCAGTACAAC.

About this clonotype itself: A read error is possible here, since a much larger clone lies one base away. The chain uses TRBV11-3 and TRBJ2-5, with 10 positions matching TRBD1. The germline CDR1 and CDR2 sequences are SGHNT and YENEEA. The CDR3 is 15 residues long. CDR3 sequence (DNA): TGTGCCAGCAGCTTTGGGACAGGGGATTTTGAGAACCAGTACTTC. It is translated as CASSFGTGDFENQYF.

There are many counts of this clonotype. The chain employs TRBV25-1 and TRBJ1-5, with unresolved D. Germline V gene lookup returns CDR1 MGHDK and CDR2 SYGVNS. This CDR3 is 18 amino acids long. Trimming left V 3 bases short and J 2 bases short, with 20 bases between. As DNA, the CDR3 is TGTGCCAGCAGTGATTGTTTTATGGGATCGAGCCGCAATCAGCCCCAGCATTTT. Encoded protein: CASSDCFMGSSRNQPQHF.

This clonotype was seen ten or more times. The chain recombines TRBV20-1 with TRBJ2-1; no clear D. There are 13 residues in the CDR3. Germline CDR1 and CDR2: DFQATT and SNEGSKA (reference sequence). V was cut by 6 bases and J by 6 bases, with 15 bases left in between. The CDR3, as DNA: TGCAGTGCCCCCTACGCCGCTAGCAATGAGCAGTTCTTC. Translation: CSAPYAASNEQFF.

A few counts support this clonotype. This may stem from a read error, because a much larger clone lies one nucleotide away. The chain joins TRBV6-1 to TRBJ2-3; maybe TRBD1 (5 bases). This CDR3 contains 12 residues. CDR1 is MNHNS and CDR2 is SASEGT in the germline V gene. The CDR3 here is CASRVGADKQYF. CDR3 nucleotides: TGTGCCAGCAGGGTAGGGGCAGATAAGCAGTATTTT.

Ten or more counts support this clonotype. The chain employs TRBV27 and TRBJ1-1, with a weak D call TRBD1 (6 bases). Trimming shortened V by 7 bases and J by 4 bases, and 19 bases separated the two germline ends. This CDR3 has 15 residues. Germline V gives CDR1 MNHEY, CDR2 SMNVEV (reference sequence). CDR3 coding DNA: TGTGCCAGCACTTTGGATGTACAGGGAGGCACTGAAGCTTTCTTT. Protein product: CASTLDVQGGTEAFF.